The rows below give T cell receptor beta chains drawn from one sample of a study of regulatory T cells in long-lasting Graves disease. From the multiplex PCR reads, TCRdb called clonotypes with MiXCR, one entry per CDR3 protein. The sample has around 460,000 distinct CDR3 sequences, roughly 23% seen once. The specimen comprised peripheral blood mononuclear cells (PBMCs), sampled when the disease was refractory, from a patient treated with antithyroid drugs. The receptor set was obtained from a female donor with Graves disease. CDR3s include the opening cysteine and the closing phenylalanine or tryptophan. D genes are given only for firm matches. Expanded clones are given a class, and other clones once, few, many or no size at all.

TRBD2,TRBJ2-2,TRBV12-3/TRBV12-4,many,CASSPTSLGTGELFF,TGTGCCAGCAGTCCGACTAGCCTGGGTACCGGGGAGCTGTTTTTT
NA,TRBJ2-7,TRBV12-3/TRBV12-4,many,CASSLDLGQYF,TGTGCCAGCAGTTTGGATCTTGGGCAGTACTTC
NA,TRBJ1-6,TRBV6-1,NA,CASSESAFYNSPLHF,TGTGCCAGCAGTGAATCGGCTTTCTATAATTCACCCCTCCACTTT
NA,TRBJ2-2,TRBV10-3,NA,CAIRAGLNTGELFF,TGTGCCATCAGGGCCGGGCTCAACACCGGGGAGCTGTTTTTT
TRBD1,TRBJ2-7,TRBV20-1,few,CSINRGDSYEQYF,TGCAGTATTAACAGGGGAGACTCCTACGAGCAGTACTTC
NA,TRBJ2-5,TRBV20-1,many,CSAAIQKTQYF,TGCAGTGCGGCTATCCAAAAGACCCAGTACTTC
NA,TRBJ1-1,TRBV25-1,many,CASLGIQGWAEAFF,TGTGCCAGCTTGGGCATTCAGGGGTGGGCTGAAGCTTTCTTT
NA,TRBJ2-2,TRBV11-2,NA,CASSSPGQLNTGELFF,TGTGCCAGCAGCTCTCCTGGACAGCTGAACACCGGGGAGCTGTTTTTT
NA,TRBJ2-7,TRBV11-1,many,CASSFAGMGYEQYF,TGTGCCAGCAGCTTCGCAGGGATGGGCTACGAGCAGTACTTC
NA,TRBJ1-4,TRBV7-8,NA,CASSLAQTGLGVEKLFF,TGTGCCAGCAGCTTAGCGCAGACAGGCCTCGGGGTTGAAAAACTGTTTTTT
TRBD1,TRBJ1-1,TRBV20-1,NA,CSASGQENTEAFF,TGCAGTGCCTCGGGACAGGAGAACACTGAAGCTTTCTTT
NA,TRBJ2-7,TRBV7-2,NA,CASSLVSHEQYF,TGTGCCAGCAGCTTAGTCAGCCACGAGCAGTACTTC
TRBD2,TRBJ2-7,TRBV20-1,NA,CSATGLAGNSYEQYF,TGCAGTGCCACGGGACTAGCGGGCAACTCCTACGAGCAGTACTTC
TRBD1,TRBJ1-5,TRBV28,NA,CASSPPGQGGNQPQHF,TGTGCCAGCAGTCCCCCAGGACAGGGTGGCAATCAGCCCCAGCATTTT
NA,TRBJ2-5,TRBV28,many,CASSLWYRAQQETQYF,TGTGCCAGCAGTTTATGGTACAGGGCTCAACAAGAGACCCAGTACTTC
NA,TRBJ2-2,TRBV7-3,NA,CASSLTGVDTGELFF,TGTGCCAGCAGCTTAACAGGGGTCGACACCGGGGAGCTGTTTTTT
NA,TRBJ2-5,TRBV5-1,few,CASSLGETPGRETQYF,TGCGCCAGCAGCTTGGGCGAGACCCCGGGAAGAGAGACCCAGTACTTC
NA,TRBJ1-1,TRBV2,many,CASSGGGGNTEAFF,TGTGCCAGCAGTGGTGGCGGCGGGAACACTGAAGCTTTCTTT
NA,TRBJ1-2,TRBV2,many,CASSDRTPSYGYTF,TGTGCCAGCAGTGACAGGACCCCGAGCTATGGCTACACCTTC
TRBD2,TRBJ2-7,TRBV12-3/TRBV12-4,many,CASTSRGERSYEQYF,TGTGCCAGCACCTCACGGGGGGAGCGTTCCTACGAGCAGTACTTC
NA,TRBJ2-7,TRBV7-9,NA,CASSLGPTEQYF,TGTGCCAGCAGCTTAGGACCGACAGAGCAGTACTTC
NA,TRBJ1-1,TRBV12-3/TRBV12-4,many,CASSLLAGSNGAFF,TGTGCCAGCAGTTTATTGGCAGGTTCGAATGGAGCTTTCTTT
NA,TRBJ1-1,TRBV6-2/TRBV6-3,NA,CASSYDSSRRNTEAFF,TGTGCCAGCAGTTACGACTCCTCCAGGAGGAACACTGAAGCTTTCTTT
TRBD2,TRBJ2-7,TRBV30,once,CACGGLAGFLDEQYF,TGTGCCTGCGGGGGACTAGCGGGCTTCCTGGACGAGCAGTACTTC
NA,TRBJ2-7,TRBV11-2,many,CASSSRSDEQYF,TGTGCCAGCAGCTCTCGATCGGACGAGCAGTACTTC
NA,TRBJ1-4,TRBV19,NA,CATRPTGEIEKLFF,TGTGCCACCCGTCCGACAGGAGAGATAGAAAAGCTGTTTTTT
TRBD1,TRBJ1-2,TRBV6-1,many,CASSDPGQGLYGYTF,TGTGCCAGCAGTGACCCGGGACAGGGCCTCTATGGCTACACCTTC
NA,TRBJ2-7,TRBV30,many,CAWSVGGPYEQYF,TGTGCCTGGAGTGTGGGAGGCCCCTACGAGCAGTACTTC
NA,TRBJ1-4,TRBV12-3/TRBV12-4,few,CASSMTAFNEKLFF,TGTGCCAGCAGTATGACAGCCTTTAATGAAAAACTGTTTTTT
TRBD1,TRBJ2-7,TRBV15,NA,CAAGTGSYEQYF,TGTGCCGCCGGGACAGGGTCCTACGAGCAGTACTTC
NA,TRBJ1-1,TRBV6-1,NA,CASSPDRLPNTEAFF,TGTGCCAGCAGTCCGGACAGATTGCCGAACACTGAAGCTTTCTTT
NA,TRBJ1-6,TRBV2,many,CASKRSAINSPLHF,TGTGCCAGCAAGAGGTCAGCGATAAATTCACCCCTCCACTTT
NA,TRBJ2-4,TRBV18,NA,CASSQGVGKNIQYF,TGTGCCAGCTCACAGGGAGTTGGCAAAAACATTCAGTACTTC
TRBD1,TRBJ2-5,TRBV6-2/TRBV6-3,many,CASNNRGPWETQYF,TGTGCCAGCAACAACAGGGGGCCGTGGGAGACCCAGTACTTC
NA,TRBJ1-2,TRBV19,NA,CASSTQGLPNYGYTF,TGTGCCAGTAGTACACAGGGACTCCCTAACTATGGCTACACCTTC
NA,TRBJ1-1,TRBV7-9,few,CASSPREANTEAFF,TGTGCCAGCAGCCCCAGGGAGGCGAACACTGAAGCTTTCTTT
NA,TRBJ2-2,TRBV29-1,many,CSVQGNTGELFF,TGCAGCGTTCAAGGGAACACCGGGGAGCTGTTTTTT
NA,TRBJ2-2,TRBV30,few,CAWMFGITGELFF,TGTGCCTGGATGTTTGGGATCACCGGGGAGCTGTTTTTT
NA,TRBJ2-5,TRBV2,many,CASTLTRGETQYF,TGTGCCAGCACCCTGACTAGAGGGGAGACCCAGTACTTC
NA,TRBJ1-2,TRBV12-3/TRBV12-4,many,CASSLGGHRYGYTF,TGTGCCAGCAGTTTAGGGGGACATCGCTATGGCTACACCTTC
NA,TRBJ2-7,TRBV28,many,CASSLYLGLEQYF,TGTGCCAGCAGTTTATACCTCGGTCTCGAGCAGTACTTC
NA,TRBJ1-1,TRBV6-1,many,CASISSTVINTEAFF,TGTGCCAGCATCAGTTCCACGGTAATAAACACTGAAGCTTTCTTT
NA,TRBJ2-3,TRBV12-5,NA,CASGPQPDTQYF,TGTGCTAGTGGACCACAGCCAGATACGCAGTATTTT
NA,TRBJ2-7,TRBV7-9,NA,CASSSGGAGAEQYF,TGTGCCAGCTCATCAGGGGGGGCGGGGGCCGAGCAGTACTTC
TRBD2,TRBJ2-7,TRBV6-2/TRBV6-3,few,CASSYSAGRAHEQYF,TGTGCCAGCAGTTACTCCGCCGGGAGGGCCCACGAGCAGTACTTC
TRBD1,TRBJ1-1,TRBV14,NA,CASRQTGGEAFF,TGTGCCAGCCGGCAGACAGGGGGTGAAGCTTTCTTT
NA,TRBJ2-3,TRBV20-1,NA,CSAPRTDTQYF,TGCAGTGCTCCCCGAACAGATACGCAGTATTTT
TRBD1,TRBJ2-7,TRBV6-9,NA,CASSYTGQALSYEQYF,TGTGCCAGCAGTTACACCGGACAGGCCTTATCCTACGAGCAGTACTTC
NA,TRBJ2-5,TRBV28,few,CASTGNQETQYF,TGTGCCAGTACGGGAAACCAAGAGACCCAGTACTTC
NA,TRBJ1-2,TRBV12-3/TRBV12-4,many,CASSHDTGQRGYTF,TGTGCCAGCAGTCACGATACAGGGCAGCGTGGCTACACCTTC
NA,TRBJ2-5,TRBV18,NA,CASCRDIQETQYF,TGTGCCAGCTGCCGGGACATCCAAGAGACCCAGTACTTC
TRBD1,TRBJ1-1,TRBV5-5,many,CASSQGARTEAFF,TGTGCCAGCAGCCAGGGGGCGCGGACTGAAGCTTTCTTT
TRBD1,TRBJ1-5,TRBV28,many,CASSLRGVGSRQPQHF,TGTGCCAGCAGTCTCAGGGGGGTGGGGAGCCGGCAGCCCCAGCATTTT
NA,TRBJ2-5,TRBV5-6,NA,CASSFPGHLETQYF,TGTGCCAGCAGCTTCCCGGGACACCTAGAGACCCAGTACTTC
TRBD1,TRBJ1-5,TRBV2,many,CASSATGGADQPQHF,TGTGCCAGCAGCGCTACAGGGGGAGCAGATCAGCCCCAGCATTTT
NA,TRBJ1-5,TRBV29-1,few,CSVWAGGGQPQHF,TGCAGCGTTTGGGCTGGGGGCGGTCAGCCCCAGCATTTT
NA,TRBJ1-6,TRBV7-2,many,CASSLGLGGANSPLHF,TGTGCCAGCAGCTTGGGCCTCGGGGGGGCAAATTCACCCCTCCACTTT